The rows below give T cell receptor beta chains drawn from one sample of a study of blood T cell repertoires in COVID-19. Profiled with immunoSEQ multiplex PCR; TCRdb holds only in-frame clones, not every one. The table lists a few hundred thousand clones, 75% to 90% of them singletons. Sequenced material: peripheral blood. These receptors originate from a woman aged 45-59 years who had recovered from COVID-19. Both conserved end residues are trimmed from each CDR3. The D gene is left open where the match is weak.

D gene	V gene	J gene	CDR3 protein
TRBD1	TRBV13	TRBJ1-1	ASSLWTQGLTAF
-	TRBV10-3	TRBJ1-5	AISGQGTQPQH
TRBD1	TRBV7-9	TRBJ2-1	ASSSRPGGTYNEQF
TRBD1	TRBV30	TRBJ1-5	AWSDPRDRVWPQH
-	TRBV28	TRBJ1-2	ASSPRSSYGYT
TRBD1	TRBV5-4	TRBJ2-1	ASSLRGTYNEQF
TRBD2	TRBV6-5	TRBJ2-7	ASRGTGGVTYEQY
-	TRBV5-1	TRBJ1-6	ASSAEGGLSPLH
TRBD2	TRBV6-2/TRBV6-3	TRBJ2-2	ASSYPTSGKATGELF
TRBD2	TRBV6-1	TRBJ2-3	ASSGTSGRRGTDTQY
-	TRBV10-3	TRBJ1-2	AASTLDKFYGYT
-	TRBV15	TRBJ2-1	ATSREYQGSYNEQF
-	TRBV7-9	TRBJ2-5	ASSYSSQRQETQY
TRBD1	TRBV27	TRBJ1-1	ASRPLTGMEAF
TRBD1	TRBV3-1/TRBV3-2	TRBJ1-1	ASSHSDRRNTEAF
TRBD1	TRBV27	TRBJ1-2	ASSPRFQGERGYT
TRBD1	TRBV5-1	TRBJ1-3	ASSSSGTGYPRGTIY
-	TRBV6-5	TRBJ1-1	ASSYSILGDTEAF
TRBD1	TRBV18	TRBJ2-7	ASSLTDRGYEQY
TRBD1	TRBV18	TRBJ1-2	ASSPGDRAYGYT
TRBD1	TRBV6-2/TRBV6-3	TRBJ1-5	ASSPGQGTSRNQPQH
-	TRBV19	TRBJ1-2	ASSTPFQG
TRBD2	TRBV18	TRBJ2-1	ASSPRAGSLRPHRSEQF
-	TRBV28	TRBJ2-7	ASSSLFNRDEQY
TRBD1	TRBV19	TRBJ2-2	ASSQQGAITGELF
-	TRBV19	TRBJ1-1	ASSEAGNTEAF
-	TRBV19	TRBJ1-2	ASSQGLQEYGYT
TRBD1	TRBV4-2	TRBJ1-6	ASSQERSLSGQYNSPLH
TRBD1	TRBV15	TRBJ2-4	ATSRAGQTNIQY
TRBD1	TRBV19	TRBJ2-3	ASSAGTGVPGTDTQY
-	TRBV18	TRBJ2-7	ASSPPGDSYEQY
TRBD1	TRBV5-4	TRBJ2-7	ASSSGTDHDYEQY
-	TRBV5-6	TRBJ2-2	ASRSDMNTGELF
-	TRBV6-5	TRBJ2-1	ASSLGTGPRGEQF
-	TRBV5-6	TRBJ2-1	ASSLGLFPGEQF
-	TRBV28	TRBJ2-1	ASRVQGANEQF
TRBD2	TRBV27	TRBJ2-7	ASIHRSSGGRSYEQY
-	TRBV6-5	TRBJ2-5	ASSYDSEETQY
-	TRBV30	TRBJ2-5	AWSVKTGGQETQY
TRBD2	TRBV5-1	TRBJ2-1	ASSFAGLANYNEQF
TRBD1	TRBV24-1	TRBJ1-5	ATSDYGQGERSNQPQH
-	TRBV4-1	TRBJ1-2	ASSQDPGQGRGYT
TRBD1	TRBV5-1	TRBJ2-3	ASGMTGMDTQY
TRBD2	TRBV28	TRBJ2-7	ASSGRDEQY
-	TRBV11-1	TRBJ2-3	ASSLRGGANTQY
-	TRBV18	TRBJ1-1	ASSPSRAGDTEAF
-	TRBV7-8	TRBJ2-2	ASSLAEGTGELF
-	TRBV12-3/TRBV12-4	TRBJ1-4	ASREQGEEKLF
-	TRBV10-3	TRBJ1-4	AISEATGANEKLF